Listed here are 25 T cell receptor beta chains from one sample, sequenced in a study of graft-versus-host responses after intestinal transplantation. The repertoire was sequenced with immunoSEQ multiplex PCR; TCRdb's copy has only in-frame clones and lacks some. The repertoire consists of approximately 17,000 clones, with 65% to 90% occurring once and the leading ten covering roughly 5%. Lamina propria and intraepithelial lymphocytes were released by processing graft tissue. The source material was ileum tissue, sampled 17 days after transplant. Receptors were obtained from a human patient who received an intestinal transplant, so some T cells may come from the graft donor.

In DNA form, the CDR3 reads TGTGCCAGTAATTCCGGGACAAACACTGAAGCTTTCTTT. Its protein product is CASNSGTNTEAFF. V gene TRBV19 combines with J gene TRBJ1-1; D is possibly TRBD1 (6 bases). Trimming cost V 7 bases and J 2 bases, with 11 bases left between them. Looked up from germline, CDR1 is LNHDA and CDR2 is SQIVND (reference sequence). The CDR3 sequence is 13 residues long. The whole variable domain, remainder taken from reference TRBV19 and TRBJ1-1, is DGGITQSPKYLFRKEGQNVTLSCEQNLNHDAMYWYRQDPGQGLRLIYYSQIVNDFQKGDIAEGYSVSREKKESFPLTVTSAQKNPTAFYLCASNSGTNTEAFFGQGTRLTVV.

The chain joins TRBV2 to TRBJ2-3; TRBD1 matches at 7 bases. V shed 8 bases, J shed 0 bases, and the junction held 8 bases outside the gene matches. Germline V gene lookup returns CDR1 SNHLY and CDR2 FYNNEI. The CDR3 consists of 15 residues. CDR3 loop: CASARGTASTDTQYF. The CDR3 region has the DNA TGTGCCAGCGCCCGAGGGACAGCTAGCACAGATACGCAGTATTTT.

The V and J genes are TRBV28 and TRBJ2-1; D is ambiguous. Deletions cut 3 bases from V and 6 bases from J, with 18 bases between. Germline V gives CDR1 MDHEN, CDR2 SYDVKM. The CDR3 spans 16 residues. The CDR3 region has the DNA TGTGCCAGCAGTTTCCCCACTTCTTTAGGCGGCAATGAGCAGTTCTTC. It yields the protein CASSFPTSLGGNEQFF.

This clone was seen only once. This sequence joins TRBV5-4 and TRBJ2-5; 8 bases fit TRBD2. Germline V gene lookup returns CDR1 SGHNT and CDR2 YYREEE (reference sequence). V trimming: 4 bases; J trimming: 5 bases; junction bases outside the gene matches: 16. The CDR3 spans 17 residues. CDR3 region: CASSGSLTGGLGETQYF. The CDR3 DNA is TGTGCCAGCAGCGGGAGTCTTACGGGAGGGCTAGGGGAGACCCAGTACTTC.

This clone has just a few counts. The chain combines TRBV5-1 with TRBJ2-7; TRBD1 is a possible D gene (5 bases). The CDR3 is 12 amino acids. CDR1 is SGHRS and CDR2 is YFSETQ in the germline V gene. V lost 1 base to trimming and J lost 4 bases, with 6 bases between them. CDR3 in amino acids: CASSLSGYEQYF. CDR3 nucleotide sequence: TGCGCCAGCAGCTTGTCAGGGTACGAGCAGTACTTC. Using reference TRBV5-1 and TRBJ2-7 for the parts outside the CDR3, the full variable domain is KAGVTQTPRYLIKTRGQQVTLSCSPISGHRSVSWYQQTPGQGLQFLFEYFSETQRNKGNFPGRFSGRQFSNSRSEMNVSTLELGDSALYLCASSLSGYEQYFGPGTRLTVT.

This chain links TRBV7-9 with TRBJ1-5; TRBD1 matches at 7 bases. V shed 5 bases and J 8 bases; nucleotides not matched to a gene: 3. CDR1 SEHNR and CDR2 FQNEAQ come from the germline V gene (reference sequence). The CDR3 runs 12 residues. This CDR3 is CASSTTGKPQHF. For the CDR3, the DNA is TGTGCCAGCAGCACGACAGGGAAGCCCCAGCATTTT.

The chain combines TRBV9 with TRBJ2-2; D gene unclear. The V end lost 0 bases, the J end lost 5 bases, and 5 bases lay between the germline ends. This CDR3 is built from 13 residues. Germline CDR1 is SGDLS and CDR2 is YYNGEE. The CDR3 here is CASSVAGTGELFF. CDR3 DNA: TGTGCCAGCAGCGTAGCGGGTACCGGGGAGCTGTTTTTT.

The J gene is TRBJ2-5, the V gene TRBV27; the match to TRBD1 covers 8 bases. CDR1 and CDR2 from the germline V gene are MNHEY and SMNVEV (reference sequence). Trimming cost V 5 bases and J 2 bases; bases outside gene matches: 4. The CDR3 totals 14 residues. CDR3 bases: TGTGCCAGCAGTACCCACAGGGGGCAAGAGACCCAGTACTTC. It is translated as CASSTHRGQETQYF.

The rearrangement links TRBV18 to TRBJ2-5; tentatively, D is TRBD1 or TRBD2 (6 bases each). Germline V gene data show CDR1 as KGHSH and CDR2 as LQKENI. CDR3 length: 16 amino acids. The ends were cut back, 1 base at V and 1 base at J, with 13 bases in the middle. The CDR3 sequence: CASSPRNREVQETQYF. The CDR3, as DNA: TGTGCCAGCTCACCACGGAACAGGGAGGTCCAAGAGACCCAGTACTTC.

The V gene is TRBV4-1, the J gene TRBJ1-2; D gene ambiguous. There are 16 residues in the CDR3. Germline V gene lookup returns CDR1 MGHRA and CDR2 YSYEKL. V was pared by 2 bases and J by 5 bases, with 18 bases between. For the CDR3, the DNA is TGCGCCAGCAGCCAAACCGGGGTCGTGGACTGGTATGGCTACACCTTC. This gives the protein CASSQTGVVDWYGYTF.

This clone occurred a few times. The CDR3 coding sequence is TGCGCCAGCAGCCAAGGACCGGGGCATTTGAACACTGAAGCTTTCTTT. As protein: CASSQGPGHLNTEAFF. V usage is TRBV4-3 and J usage is TRBJ1-1; the D gene is possibly TRBD1 (5 bases). V was shortened by 1 base and J by 0 bases, with 12 bases between the two germline ends. The CDR3 runs to 16 residues. Germline values: CDR1 LGHNA, CDR2 YSLEER.

V gene TRBV27 combines with J gene TRBJ2-1; 7 bases match TRBD1. Germline CDR1 is MNHEY and CDR2 is SMNVEV (reference sequence). V shed 8 bases and J 4 bases; nucleotides not matched to a gene: 8. There are 14 residues in the CDR3. The CDR3 bases are TGTGCCAGCCTACCGGGACAGAGTTACAATGAGCAGTTCTTC. Its protein product is CASLPGQSYNEQFF.

The V and J genes are TRBV7-8 and TRBJ2-7, with unresolved D. Germline lookup yields CDR1 SGHVS and CDR2 FQNEAQ. The germline V and J ends were trimmed by 1 base and 2 bases, with 9 bases remaining between them. This CDR3 has 14 amino acids. The CDR3 DNA reads as TGTGCCAGCAGCTTAGTCTTGTCAGCCTACGAGCAGTACTTC. Protein: CASSLVLSAYEQYF.

The chain combines TRBV5-1 with TRBJ1-5, with a tentative D call TRBD1 (5 bases). Trimming took 1 base from V and 7 from J, leaving 12 bases between them. This CDR3 is built from 14 residues. In germline, CDR1 is SGHRS, CDR2 YFSETQ. CDR3 region: CASSLKQGGQPQHF. The CDR3 DNA follows: TGCGCCAGCAGCTTGAAGCAGGGAGGCCAGCCCCAGCATTTT.

The J gene is TRBJ2-1, the V gene TRBV6-1; 7 bases are shared with TRBD2. CDR3 size: 14 residues. CDR1 is MNHNS and CDR2 is SASEGT in the germline V gene. J gave up 7 bases and V 5 bases, and 8 bases lay outside the gene matches. This chain's CDR3 is CASSSWTRGNEQFF. Written as DNA, the CDR3 is TGTGCCAGCAGTTCCTGGACTAGAGGGAATGAGCAGTTCTTC.

The chain recombines TRBV5-4 with TRBJ2-2, with 10 positions matching TRBD2. CDR1 is SGHNT and CDR2 is YYREEE in the germline V gene (reference sequence). The CDR3 runs 15 residues. V lost 5 bases and J lost 8; bases outside the gene matches: 9. CDR3 residues: CASSSAGGPRGELFF. The CDR3 DNA sequence: TGTGCCAGCAGTTCAGCGGGAGGGCCGAGAGGGGAGCTGTTTTTT.

The CDR3 loop reads CASSPLQGIPGNTIYF. The CDR3 bases are TGTGCCAGCAGTCCATTACAGGGGATCCCTGGAAACACCATATATTTT. The rearrangement joins TRBV28 to TRBJ1-3; the match to TRBD1 covers 7 bases. The CDR3 contains 16 residues. The germline gives CDR1 MDHEN, CDR2 SYDVKM. The J segment lost 2 bases and the V segment lost 5 bases, leaving 9 bases of the junction unmatched.

The table lists this clone with a few counts. The J gene is TRBJ2-7, the V gene TRBV4-3; 9 bases agree with TRBD1. J lost 2 bases, V lost 0 bases, and 5 bases had no gene match. CDR1 and CDR2 (germline): LGHNA, YSLEER. This CDR3 has 16 residues. The CDR3 nucleotides read TGCGCCAGCAGCCAAGACCCGACAGGGGGGCCCTACGAGCAGTACTTC. It codes for CASSQDPTGGPYEQYF.

The chain couples TRBV4-1 to TRBJ1-2; the D gene is possibly TRBD1 (5 bases). Deletions cut 1 base from V and 4 bases from J, with 13 bases between. Germline assignment: CDR1 MGHRA and CDR2 YSYEKL. The CDR3 has 15 residues. The CDR3 here is CASSQGFPGSYGYTF. The CDR3 DNA reads TGCGCCAGCAGCCAAGGATTCCCAGGGAGCTATGGCTACACCTTC.

The chain is built from TRBV5-4 and TRBJ2-2, with D possibly matching TRBD1 (6 bases). The V end lost 2 bases, the J end lost 4 bases, and 18 bases lay between the germline ends. Per the germline V gene, CDR1 is SGHNT and CDR2 is YYREEE (reference sequence). The CDR3 runs to 17 residues. This CDR3 is CASSFLLGQPLTGELFF. The CDR3 DNA sequence: TGTGCCAGCAGCTTCTTGCTCGGACAGCCCCTCACCGGGGAGCTGTTTTTT. The variable domain in full, completed from reference TRBV5-4 and TRBJ2-2, reads ETGVTQSPTHLIKTRGQQVTLRCSSQSGHNTVSWYQQALGQGPQFIFQYYREEENGRGNFPPRFSGLQFPNYSSELNVNALELDDSALYLCASSFLLGQPLTGELFFGEGSRLTVL.

This clone was seen once. The CDR3 DNA sequence: TGCGCCAGCAGCTTGGATGCTTTTGGAAACACCATATATTTT. Protein sequence: CASSLDAFGNTIYF. This chain uses TRBV5-1 with TRBJ1-3; D gene uncertain. Germline V gene data show CDR1 as SGHRS and CDR2 as YFSETQ. V gave up 0 bases and J gave up 3 bases, with 7 bases separating them. The CDR3 is made up of 14 amino acids.

The J gene is TRBJ2-3, the V gene TRBV28, with D perhaps matching TRBD1 (6 bases). Trimming removed 3 bases at V and 2 bases at J, with 21 bases between. The length of the CDR3 is 18 residues. CDR1 is MDHEN, CDR2 SYDVKM, per germline. In DNA, the CDR3 is TGTGCCAGCAGTTTTATTGTTCGGGCAGGGGCTAACACAGATACGCAGTATTTT. Amino acids: CASSFIVRAGANTDTQYF. Full variable domain (outside the CDR3, taken from reference TRBV28 and TRBJ2-3): DVKVTQSSRYLVKRTGEKVFLECVQDMDHENMFWYRQDPGLGLRLIYFSYDVKMKEKGDIPEGYSVSREKKERFSLILESASTNQTSMYLCASSFIVRAGANTDTQYFGPGTRLTVL.

In this sample, this clone turned up once. The chain employs TRBV2 and TRBJ1-2, with 8 bases identical to TRBD1. The CDR3 loop spans 13 amino acids. The trim removed 7 bases at V and 7 bases at J, leaving 8 bases unmatched. Germline lookup yields CDR1 SNHLY and CDR2 FYNNEI. The CDR3 DNA reads as TGTGCCAGCAAATTGACAGGGGTTAGTGGCTACACCTTC. As protein: CASKLTGVSGYTF.

The chain employs TRBV5-1 and TRBJ1-5; D uncertain. The CDR3 covers 16 residues. Trimming pared 3 bases from V and 7 bases from J, leaving 20 bases between. Germline loops: CDR1 SGHRS, CDR2 YFSETQ. This CDR3 is CASSSNRTFLGQPQHF. The CDR3 bases are TGCGCCAGCAGCTCCAATAGGACTTTCTTGGGCCAGCCCCAGCATTTT. Drawing the rest from reference TRBV5-1 and TRBJ1-5, the complete variable domain is KAGVTQTPRYLIKTRGQQVTLSCSPISGHRSVSWYQQTPGQGLQFLFEYFSETQRNKGNFPGRFSGRQFSNSRSEMNVSTLELGDSALYLCASSSNRTFLGQPQHFGDGTRLSIL.

V usage is TRBV27 and J usage is TRBJ2-1; D gene unclear. The CDR3 is made up of 14 amino acids. Germline loops: CDR1 MNHEY, CDR2 SMNVEV (reference sequence). V lost 6 bases to trimming and J lost 0 bases, with 9 bases between them. The CDR3 DNA sequence: TGTGCCAGCAGCCCGGGCGGCTCCTACAATGAGCAGTTCTTC. This gives the protein CASSPGGSYNEQFF.